The 25 T cell receptor beta chains listed next were all sequenced from one sample in a study of radiation and T cells in renal cell carcinoma. TCRdb keeps only in-frame clones here, not all; method: immunoSEQ multiplex PCR. The data show roughly 130,000 clones, with more than 70% seen just once and nearly 6% held by the top ten. Time point: blood 2 weeks post-SBRT. Specified treatment: 15 Gy SBRT to primary tumor, nephrectomy 4 weeks later. Sequencing used blood, obtained from a patient whose treatment included radiotherapy and nephrectomy. These receptors were taken from a woman in her 70s with renal cell carcinoma.

The rearrangement joins TRBV6-1 to TRBJ1-1, with D possibly being TRBD1 (5 bases). The CDR3 spans 14 residues. Trimming removed 2 bases from V and 6 bases from J, with 13 bases in between. The germline CDR1 and CDR2 sequences are MNHNS and SASEGT. CDR3 sequence (DNA): TGTGCCAGCAGTGAACCAGGGAAAGGCGCTGAAGCTTTCTTT. Translation gives CASSEPGKGAEAFF.

The chain joins TRBV7-6 to TRBJ1-3; D is undetermined. The V and J ends lost 5 bases and 4 bases respectively, with 9 bases between them. Germline V CDR1 and CDR2: SGHVS, FNYEAQ. The CDR3 extends over 13 amino acids. CDR3 coding DNA: TGTGCCAGCAGCCCCAGCCCAGGAAACACCATATATTTT. Translation: CASSPSPGNTIYF.

The rearrangement links TRBV2 to TRBJ1-3; D gene unclear. Germline V CDR1 and CDR2: SNHLY, FYNNEI. The CDR3 has 15 residues. Trimming took off 3 bases at V and 0 bases at J, with 9 bases between the two ends. Here the CDR3 DNA reads TGTGCCAGCAGTGACGTGGGCATCTCTGGAAACACCATATATTTT. Translating it yields CASSDVGISGNTIYF.

The rearrangement joins TRBV27 to TRBJ2-5, with TRBD2 identical over 8 bases. The CDR3 is 14 residues long. Germline values: CDR1 MNHEY, CDR2 SMNVEV (reference sequence). Trimming removed 6 bases from V and 5 bases from J; junction bases left unmatched: 8. The DNA for the CDR3 is TGTGCCAGCAGCTACCTTAGCGGGGACGAGACCCAGTACTTC. Its protein is CASSYLSGDETQYF.

This chain uses TRBV5-1 with TRBJ2-3; 8 positions match TRBD1. The V segment lost 6 bases and the J segment 6 bases; nucleotides outside the gene matches: 18. Germline V gene sequence: CDR1 SGHRS, CDR2 YFSETQ. The CDR3 contains 17 residues. Here the CDR3 reads CASKGGSKDRAGDTQYF. As DNA, the CDR3 is TGCGCCAGCAAAGGGGGGTCTAAGGACAGGGCCGGGGATACGCAGTATTTT.

This chain links TRBV30 with TRBJ1-6; tentative D call: TRBD1 (6 bases). The CDR3 totals 16 residues. V was shortened by 0 bases and J by 4 bases, with 13 bases between the two germline ends. The V gene's germline CDR1 is GTSNPN and CDR2 SVGIG (reference sequence). For the CDR3, the DNA is TGTGCCTGGAGTGTATTCGGCAGGGGTTATAATTCACCCCTCCACTTT. It encodes CAWSVFGRGYNSPLHF.

The V and J genes are TRBV4-3 and TRBJ2-1, with D tentatively TRBD2 (7 bases). Germline CDR1 and CDR2: LGHNA and YSLEER. CDR3 length: 18 amino acids. The V end was cut by 0 bases, the J end by 0 bases, with 15 bases between. CDR3 nucleotides: TGCGCCAGCAGCCAAGATCTTGGGGGGGCTAGCTCCTACAATGAGCAGTTCTTC. Its protein is CASSQDLGGASSYNEQFF.

This clone was detected only once. At one end, the junction sequence differs from germline, possibly due to a read error. The chain couples TRBV7-7 to TRBJ2-6, with D perhaps matching TRBD2 (5 bases). This CDR3 has 13 amino acids. The germline gives CDR1 SSHAT, CDR2 FNYEAQ (reference sequence). CDR3: CASSLPGGNVLTF. In nucleotides, the CDR3 is TGTGCTAGCAGCTTACCAGGAGGCAACGTCCTGACTTTC.

The V and J genes are TRBV5-1 and TRBJ2-1; possible D gene TRBD2, 6 bases. The V and J ends lost 8 bases and 0 bases respectively, with 9 bases between them. This CDR3 has 13 residues. Germline CDR1 reads SGHRS; CDR2 reads YFSETQ. The CDR3 spells CASTSPSYNEQFF. In DNA form, the CDR3 reads TGCGCCAGTACTAGCCCCTCCTACAATGAGCAGTTCTTC.

The CDR3 loop reads CASSLATSRTGELFF. The CDR3 DNA reads as TGTGCCAGCAGCTTAGCGACTAGTCGTACCGGGGAGCTGTTTTTT. The chain combines TRBV7-9 with TRBJ2-2, with D tentatively TRBD2 (6 bases). The CDR3 covers 15 residues. In germline, CDR1 is SEHNR, CDR2 FQNEAQ (reference sequence). Trimming took 0 bases from V and 5 from J, leaving 10 bases between them. Filled out from reference TRBV7-9 and TRBJ2-2, the complete variable domain reads DTGVSQNPRHKITKRGQNVTFRCDPISEHNRLYWYRQTLGQGPEFLTYFQNEAQLEKSRLLSDRFSAERPKGSFSTLEIQRTEQGDSAMYLCASSLATSRTGELFFGEGSRLTVL.

This clone was observed once. DNA for the CDR3: TGTGCCAGCAGTTACGGACAGAATAATTCACCCCTCCACTTT. Protein product: CASSYGQNNSPLHF. The chain recombines TRBV6-5 with TRBJ1-6; a possible D gene is TRBD1 (6 bases). Deletions cut 2 bases from V and 5 bases from J, with 7 bases between. Germline values: CDR1 MNHEY, CDR2 SVGAGI. The CDR3 has 14 residues.

This clone was picked up a small number of times. The chain employs TRBV7-8 and TRBJ1-1; no clear D. Trimming took 0 bases from V and 8 from J, leaving 7 bases between them. Germline lookup yields CDR1 SGHVS and CDR2 FQNEAQ. The CDR3 totals 12 residues. The chain's CDR3 is CASSLAGREAFF. The CDR3 DNA sequence: TGTGCCAGCAGCTTAGCAGGGAGAGAAGCTTTCTTT.

The chain links TRBV28 to TRBJ1-1, with D possibly TRBD1 on 5 matching bases. There are 12 residues in the CDR3. Trimming removed 11 bases at V and 4 bases at J, with 14 bases between. Germline CDR1 reads MDHEN; CDR2 reads SYDVKM. CDR3 in DNA: TGTGCCGGGGCCTCGGGAGGCACTGAAGCTTTCTTT. This encodes CAGASGGTEAFF. The whole variable domain, filled in from reference TRBV28 and TRBJ1-1, reads DVKVTQSSRYLVKRTGEKVFLECVQDMDHENMFWYRQDPGLGLRLIYFSYDVKMKEKGDIPEGYSVSREKKERFSLILESASTNQTSMYLCAGASGGTEAFFGQGTRLTVV.

V gene TRBV4-1 combines with J gene TRBJ1-5; D might be TRBD1 (6 bases). CDR3 length: 17 amino acids. Germline loops: CDR1 MGHRA, CDR2 YSYEKL. Trimming removed 5 bases from V and 0 bases from J, with 17 bases in between. The chain's CDR3 is CASSGRSAGDSNQPQHF. The CDR3 region has the DNA TGCGCCAGCAGCGGAAGGTCGGCAGGGGATAGCAATCAGCCCCAGCATTTT.

This sequence joins TRBV7-2 and TRBJ1-3; D uncertain. The CDR3 totals 13 residues. V lost 2 bases and J 6 bases, leaving 8 bases between the germline ends. Germline V gene lookup returns CDR1 SGHTA and CDR2 FQGNSA. CDR3 protein: CASSLRQTNTIYF. CDR3 in DNA: TGTGCCAGCAGCTTAAGGCAAACAAACACCATATATTTT.

The chain recombines TRBV27 with TRBJ2-1, with no clear D. The germline gives CDR1 MNHEY, CDR2 SMNVEV (reference sequence). With 5 bases removed from V and 7 bases from J, the gap between germline ends came to 9 bases. The CDR3 is made up of 12 amino acids. The CDR3 is CASSRNRNEQFF. DNA of the CDR3: TGTGCCAGCAGTCGCAACCGAAATGAGCAGTTCTTC.

The rearrangement uses TRBV7-3 and TRBJ2-5; TRBD1 matches 9 bases. The V and J ends lost 4 bases and 5 bases, in that order; junction bases with no gene match: 2. Germline loops: CDR1 SGHTA, CDR2 FQGTGA. The CDR3 runs to 13 residues. The CDR3, as DNA: TGTGCCAGCAGCTCGGGACAGGGCGAGACCCAGTACTTC. This translates into CASSSGQGETQYF. Using reference TRBV7-3 and TRBJ2-5 for the parts outside the CDR3, the full variable domain is GAGVSQTPSNKVTEKGKYVELRCDPISGHTALYWYRQSLGQGPEFLIYFQGTGAADDSGLPNDRFFAVRPEGSVSTLKIQRTERGDSAVYLCASSSGQGETQYFGPGTRLLVL.

The genes are TRBV6-1 and TRBJ1-5; tentative D call: TRBD1 (6 bases). The germline V gene has CDR1 MNHNS and CDR2 SASEGT. The CDR3 extends over 15 amino acids. The ends were cut back, 5 bases at V and 0 bases at J, with 11 bases in the middle. CDR3 in amino acids: CASSSTGNSNQPQHF. Written as DNA, the CDR3 is TGTGCCAGCAGTTCAACAGGGAATAGCAATCAGCCCCAGCATTTT.

This clone is a singleton in its sample. V is TRBV5-4 and J is TRBJ2-3, with 11 bases matching TRBD2. CDR1 SGHNT and CDR2 YYREEE come from the germline V gene (reference sequence). The J segment lost 0 bases and the V segment lost 0 bases, leaving 6 bases of the junction unmatched. CDR3 length equals 18 residues. CDR3 bases: TGTGCCAGCAGCTTGGGACTAGCGGGGATTCCTAGCACAGATACGCAGTATTTT. Translation: CASSLGLAGIPSTDTQYF.

J is TRBJ1-2 and V is TRBV4-2; a weak D match, TRBD1 (6 bases). The CDR3 extends over 14 amino acids. Germline-derived CDR1 and CDR2 are LGHNA and YNFKEQ. Trimming took off 2 bases at V and 5 bases at J, with 12 bases between the two ends. The CDR3 here is CASSQITGTYGYTF. In nucleotides, the CDR3 is TGTGCCAGCAGCCAAATTACAGGGACTTATGGCTACACCTTC.

This clone was detected only once. The rearrangement uses TRBV5-8 and TRBJ2-5; 12 nucleotides align to TRBD2. The V segment lost 4 bases and the J segment 5 bases; nucleotides outside the gene matches: 12. Germline V gene lookup returns CDR1 SGHTS and CDR2 YDEGEE. The length of the CDR3 is 17 residues. The CDR3 sequence: CASSPGTSGSPGETQYF. Written as DNA, the CDR3 is TGTGCCAGCAGCCCAGGGACTAGCGGGTCCCCTGGGGAGACCCAGTACTTC.

For this clone: One junction end disagrees with the germline gene, perhaps due to a read error. V is TRBV7-7 and J is TRBJ2-3; maybe TRBD2 (7 bases). Germline lookup yields CDR1 SSHAT and CDR2 FNYEAQ (reference sequence). This CDR3 has 15 amino acids. The CDR3 protein is CASSLRGGRTDTQYF. For the CDR3, the DNA is TGTGCTAGCAGCTTAAGGGGGGGCCGCACAGATACGCAGTATTTT.

The gene calls are TRBV30 and TRBJ2-1, with 8 bases fitting TRBD2. CDR1 is GTSNPN, CDR2 SVGIG, per germline (reference sequence). V was pared by 3 bases and J by 6 bases, with 10 bases of the junction left unmatched. This CDR3 has 15 amino acids. The CDR3 nucleotides read TGTGCCTGGAGCGACCCAGGCGGGGGGTTCAATGAGCAGTTCTTC. Amino acid sequence: CAWSDPGGGFNEQFF.

The rearrangement links TRBV18 to TRBJ2-2; TRBD1 matches 10 bases. J gave up 3 bases and V 6 bases, and 7 bases lay outside the gene matches. Germline CDR1 reads KGHSH; CDR2 reads LQKENI. The CDR3 has 16 amino acids. The CDR3 DNA reads as TGTGCCAGCTCCCTCACGGGGACAGGGGACACCGGGGAGCTGTTTTTT. Protein: CASSLTGTGDTGELFF.

The rearrangement uses TRBV9 and TRBJ1-3; D not resolved. The germline V and J ends were trimmed by 0 bases and 0 bases, with 7 bases remaining between them. The CDR3 totals 15 residues. Germline lookup yields CDR1 SGDLS and CDR2 YYNGEE. This chain's CDR3 is CASSVGHRSGNTIYF. As DNA, the CDR3 is TGTGCCAGCAGCGTAGGACACCGCTCTGGAAACACCATATATTTT.